This TCR beta chain emerged from a study of shared clonotypes between healthy human individuals. The CDR3 length is 12 residues. Germline V gene sequence: CDR1 GTSNPN, CDR2 SVGIG (reference sequence). Trimming cost V 0 bases and J 4 bases, with 6 bases left between them. Regarding the study as a whole: The naive CD4 repertoires of several donors were compared, and around 5.1% of clonotypes were shared. Blood was the sole source, and tissue repertoires probably differ.

On this clone itself: What it recognizes is unknown. The sample holds other DNA sequences that translate to the same CDR3.

Each subset's genomic DNA was split evenly across several immunoSEQ plates. Sequenced by immunoSEQ multiplex PCR; TCRdb stores in-frame clones only, minus some. The sample records some 2.4 million clones, 93% being singletons. This TCR was sampled from a man between 18 and 29 years old in good health. Some clones in this sample may be carry-over from other donors' samples. The specimen was naive CD4+ T cells from PBMCs. Documented subset: CD45RA+ positively selected. V usage is TRBV30 and J usage is TRBJ1-2; D unclear. The chain's CDR3 is CAWSVSPYGYTF. The CDR3 DNA sequence: TGTGCCTGGAGTGTCTCTCCCTATGGCTACACCTTC.